The clone carrying this TCR beta chain was observed a few times. This sample stems from a study of blood T cells in healthy people across ages. The germline gives CDR1 SGHRS, CDR2 YFSETQ. This CDR3 has 15 residues. With 1 base clipped from V and 5 bases from J, the junction kept 3 bases outside the gene matches. The second PCR ran roughly 6 to 11 cycles with a sample-barcoded 5' primer and J-beta primers. Every single cDNA molecule received a tag from a template-switch adaptor with 12 random nucleotides. A single record per CDR3 protein comes from TCRdb applying MiXCR to the 5' RACE reads. The sample consists of approximately 2,000,000 distinct CDR3 sequences, more than 35% of them appearing once.

The specimen sequenced was blood. The TCR sequence derives from a human donor in good health. The chain recombines TRBV5-1 with TRBJ1-6; TRBD1 agrees at 7 bases. The CDR3 DNA reads as TGCGCCAGCAGCTTGCAGGGGGGGAATAATTCACCCCTCCACTTT. Amino acids: CASSLQGGNNSPLHF.